Below are 8 T cell receptor beta chains sequenced from a single sample in a study of T cells after yellow fever vaccination. TCRdb reprocessed the 5' RACE reads with MiXCR, giving one entry per CDR3 protein. The sample has under 550,000 distinct CDR3 sequences; less than 25% are singletons. The source material was PBMCs, sampled around 3 weeks after the first yellow fever vaccination. Every receptor here comes from a young man who received the YFV17D yellow fever vaccine.

The table lists this clonotype with many counts. J is TRBJ1-1 and V is TRBV24-1, with a tentative D call TRBD1 (6 bases). This CDR3 spans 15 amino acids. Trimming took 2 bases from V and 4 from J, leaving 13 bases between them. CDR1 is KGHDR and CDR2 is SFDVKD in the germline V gene. The DNA for the CDR3 is TGTGCCACCAGTGATTCAGGGGCGGGAGTCACTGAAGCTTTCTTT. Translation gives CATSDSGAGVTEAFF.

This clonotype came up a few times. The chain combines TRBV27 with TRBJ2-7, with D possibly being TRBD2 (6 bases). CDR3 length: 13 residues. V was trimmed by 5 bases and J by 2 bases, leaving 10 bases between them. Per germline, CDR1 MNHEY and CDR2 SMNVEV (reference sequence). Here the CDR3 DNA reads TGTGCCAGCAGTCGGGGGATAACCTACGAGCAGTACTTC. It yields the protein CASSRGITYEQYF.

Ten or more counts support this clonotype. This chain joins TRBV7-9 and TRBJ2-6; D is unclear. The CDR3 covers 14 residues. V was shortened by 1 base and J by 0 bases, with 1 base between the two germline ends. Per the germline V gene, CDR1 is SEHNR and CDR2 is FQNEAQ (reference sequence). The CDR3 reads CASSLDSGANVLTF. DNA of the CDR3: TGTGCCAGCAGCTTAGACTCTGGGGCCAACGTCCTGACTTTC.

This chain joins TRBV9 and TRBJ1-2; D gene unclear. V was shortened by 4 bases and J by 3 bases, with 13 bases between the two germline ends. Germline values: CDR1 SGDLS, CDR2 YYNGEE. The CDR3 covers 14 residues. In DNA form, the CDR3 reads TGTGCCAGCAGCCTCCTTCTGGCAGACTATGGCTACACCTTC. It translates to CASSLLLADYGYTF.

The V call is TRBV21-1, the J call TRBJ2-7; TRBD1 is the table's D call, not checked against the DNA. TRBV21-1 is a listed pseudogene. This CDR3 region has 14 residues. The CDR3: CARGTGLLGYEQYV. The CDR3 DNA reads as TGTGCTAGGGGGACAGGCCTATTAGGCTACGAGCAGTACGTC.

This chain joins TRBV4-1 and TRBJ2-3, with TRBD2 matching 7 bases. J lost 5 bases, V lost 1 base, and 12 bases had no gene match. Germline-derived CDR1 and CDR2 are MGHRA and YSYEKL. CDR3 length: 17 residues. The CDR3 loop is CASSQVVLADAQDTQYF. The CDR3 DNA sequence: TGCGCCAGCAGCCAAGTAGTCCTAGCGGACGCACAAGATACGCAGTATTTT.

This chain connects TRBV7-2 to TRBJ2-3; TRBD2 matches at 14 bases. Per germline, CDR1 SGHTA and CDR2 FQGNSA. V dropped 5 bases and J dropped 5; count of bases not matched to a gene: 6. The length of the CDR3 is 16 residues. The CDR3 nucleotides read TGTGCCAGCAGCCCACACGGGACTAGCGGGGGAGATACGCAGTATTTT. The encoded protein is CASSPHGTSGGDTQYF.

This clonotype was detected only a few times. V gene TRBV7-6 combines with J gene TRBJ1-4; 9 positions match TRBD1. The V and J ends lost 4 bases and 5 bases, in that order; junction bases with no gene match: 2. The CDR3 spans 14 residues. Germline assignment: CDR1 SGHVS and CDR2 FNYEAQ. The CDR3 coding sequence is TGTGCCAGCAGCTCCGGGACAGGGAATGAAAAACTGTTTTTT. Its translation: CASSSGTGNEKLFF.